Below are 26 T cell receptor beta chains sequenced from a single sample in a study of blood T cell repertoires in COVID-19. Libraries were prepared by immunoSEQ multiplex PCR; TCRdb keeps only in-frame clonotypes and omits some of them. Here the sample spans about 200,000 clones, 75% to 85% being singletons. Input material: PBMCs or T cells enriched from blood (not recorded which). These receptor sequences come from a woman in her fifties or sixties with acute COVID-19.

CDR3 protein: CSASTLSPDGYTF. CDR3 DNA: TGCAGTGCTAGTACCCTTTCCCCGGATGGCTACACCTTC. V is TRBV20-1 and J is TRBJ1-2; unclear D gene. CDR1 and CDR2 from the germline V gene are DFQATT and SNEGSKA (reference sequence). The V and J ends lost 3 bases and 6 bases respectively, with 14 bases between them. This CDR3 has 13 residues.

This clone was detected only a few times. The rearrangement links TRBV7-9 to TRBJ1-1; 8 positions agree with TRBD1. The CDR3 is 15 residues long. CDR1 and CDR2 from the germline V gene are SEHNR and FQNEAQ (reference sequence). V shed 8 bases and J 3 bases; nucleotides not matched to a gene: 11. CDR3 sequence reads: CASGRNTGGYTEAFF. The CDR3 bases are TGTGCCAGCGGGAGGAACACAGGGGGATACACTGAAGCTTTCTTT.

The chain couples TRBV5-1 to TRBJ2-1, with D tentatively TRBD2 (6 bases). V gave up 4 bases and J gave up 5 bases, with 16 bases separating them. This CDR3 contains 15 residues. Germline lookup yields CDR1 SGHRS and CDR2 YFSETQ. CDR3 nucleotides: TGCGCCAGCAGCCGAGGCGGGGCGGAAGACAATGAGCAGTTCTTC. It translates to CASSRGGAEDNEQFF.

This rearrangement joins TRBV12-3 or TRBV12-4 to TRBJ1-2, with 9 positions matching TRBD1. CDR3 length: 13 residues. The J segment lost 7 bases and the V segment lost 6 bases, leaving 6 bases of the junction unmatched. The CDR3 nucleotides read TGTGCCAGCAGAAAACAGGGGGCCGGTGGCTACACCTTC. As protein: CASRKQGAGGYTF.

The chain combines TRBV5-4 with TRBJ2-3, with D hard to call. V was pared by 0 bases and J by 1 base, with 3 bases between. Germline V gene data show CDR1 as SGHNT and CDR2 as YYREEE (reference sequence). The CDR3 loop spans 13 amino acids. This CDR3 reads CASSLGRTDTQYF. In nucleotides, the CDR3 is TGTGCCAGCAGCTTGGGGCGCACAGATACGCAGTATTTT.

This chain connects TRBV9 to TRBJ1-5; no clear D gene. V was trimmed by 0 bases and J by 7 bases, leaving 8 bases between them. The length of the CDR3 is 13 residues. Germline V gene data show CDR1 as SGDLS and CDR2 as YYNGEE. DNA of the CDR3: TGTGCCAGCAGCGTAGGGGCAAACCAGCCCCAGCATTTT. This codes for CASSVGANQPQHF.

This chain joins TRBV29-1 and TRBJ2-3, with 16 bases lining up with TRBD2. J gave up 0 bases and V 7 bases, and 7 bases lay outside the gene matches. The CDR3 has 17 residues. Germline lookup yields CDR1 SQVTM and CDR2 ANQGSEA. CDR3 coding DNA: TGCAGCGCTGCCGGGACTAGCGGGGGGGCTAGCACAGATACGCAGTATTTT. The encoded protein is CSAAGTSGGASTDTQYF.

This clone was seen many times. The chain links TRBV7-9 to TRBJ1-1; D ambiguous. CDR3 size: 13 residues. Trimming removed 6 bases from V and 3 bases from J, with 11 bases in between. Germline CDR1 reads SEHNR; CDR2 reads FQNEAQ (reference sequence). DNA of the CDR3: TGTGCCAGCAGATACGGTTCGTACACTGAAGCTTTCTTT. This codes for CASRYGSYTEAFF.

This clone showed up just once. V gene TRBV7-2 combines with J gene TRBJ2-3; TRBD2 agrees at 7 bases. V shed 5 bases and J 1 base; nucleotides not matched to a gene: 12. The CDR3 is made up of 17 amino acids. Germline values: CDR1 SGHTA, CDR2 FQGNSA. The CDR3 reads CASSLRGASGGTDTQYF. CDR3 in DNA: TGTGCCAGCAGCCTAAGGGGCGCCAGCGGGGGCACAGATACGCAGTATTTT.

The genes are TRBV5-1 and TRBJ1-1; 8 bases line up with TRBD1. The CDR3 consists of 15 residues. Trimming cost V 1 base and J 5 bases; bases outside gene matches: 7. Germline V CDR1 and CDR2: SGHRS, YFSETQ. The CDR3 bases are TGCGCCAGCAGCTTGTTGGGCAGGGGGCGGACTGAAGCTTTCTTT. This codes for CASSLLGRGRTEAFF.

The chain has TRBV4-1 and TRBJ2-3, with D hard to call. V lost 0 bases and J lost 0, with 16 bases in between. Germline V gene data show CDR1 as MGHRA and CDR2 as YSYEKL. CDR3 length equals 18 residues. The CDR3 DNA is TGCGCCAGCAGCCAAGATCTGGAACTAACGTCTAGCACAGATACGCAGTATTTT. It encodes CASSQDLELTSSTDTQYF.

The genes are TRBV3-1 (or the pseudogene TRBV3-2) and TRBJ1-4; 9 nucleotides agree with TRBD1. The V gene end was trimmed by 0 bases and the J gene end by 5 bases; junction bases not matched to a gene: 7. Germline V gives CDR1 LGHDT, CDR2 YNNKEL (reference sequence). This CDR3 is 17 amino acids long. CDR3 in amino acids: CASSQEGFGTGNEKLFF. CDR3 in DNA: TGTGCCAGCAGCCAAGAAGGGTTCGGGACAGGGAATGAAAAACTGTTTTTT.

The rearrangement uses TRBV5-4 and TRBJ1-4; 7 nucleotides match TRBD1. Germline trimming cut 2 bases from V and 5 bases from J; bases unmatched to any gene: 6. The germline gives CDR1 SGHNT, CDR2 YYREEE (reference sequence). The CDR3 spans 15 residues. The CDR3 DNA follows: TGTGCCAGCAGCTTTACGGGACAGCAAAATGAAAAACTGTTTTTT. Its translation: CASSFTGQQNEKLFF. Full variable domain (remainder filled in from reference TRBV5-4 and TRBJ1-4): ETGVTQSPTHLIKTRGQQVTLRCSSQSGHNTVSWYQQALGQGPQFIFQYYREEENGRGNFPPRFSGLQFPNYSSELNVNALELDDSALYLCASSFTGQQNEKLFFGSGTQLSVL.

This clone was counted at least ten times. The chain uses TRBV14 and TRBJ1-6; TRBD1 agrees at 7 bases. Losses at the gene ends were 1 base for V and 10 bases for J; bases not matched to a gene: 7. The germline gives CDR1 SGHDN, CDR2 FVKESK. This CDR3 has 15 residues. The CDR3 is CASSQGGQANSPLHF. The CDR3, as DNA: TGTGCCAGCAGCCAAGGAGGACAGGCTAACTCACCCCTCCACTTT.

The chain uses TRBV2 and TRBJ2-1, with D possibly TRBD2 on 5 matching bases. The V gene's germline CDR1 is SNHLY and CDR2 FYNNEI. With 6 bases removed from V and 5 bases from J, the gap between germline ends came to 20 bases. This CDR3 has 16 residues. The DNA for the CDR3 is TGTGCCAGCAGCGTACACGGGGTTGTCTCGGACAATGAGCAGTTCTTC. This codes for CASSVHGVVSDNEQFF.

This chain links TRBV6-6 with TRBJ2-2, with 8 bases lining up with TRBD1. CDR1 MNHNY and CDR2 SVGAGI come from the germline V gene (reference sequence). V gave up 5 bases and J gave up 7 bases; unmatched junction bases: 3. This CDR3 has 13 amino acids. This CDR3 is CASSDRGHGELFF. The DNA for the CDR3 is TGTGCCAGCAGTGACAGGGGCCACGGGGAGCTGTTTTTT.

This clone has just a few counts. The rearrangement links TRBV7-3 to TRBJ1-6; D uncertain. V lost 0 bases, J lost 8 bases, and 11 bases lay in between. This CDR3 is 15 amino acids long. Germline V gene lookup returns CDR1 SGHTA and CDR2 FQGTGA. CDR3 DNA sequence: TGTGCCAGCAGCTTAACGCGCTCCGGGGATTCACCCCTCCACTTT. The encoded protein is CASSLTRSGDSPLHF.

The chain combines TRBV28 with TRBJ1-1; D is unresolved. Germline CDR1 and CDR2: MDHEN and SYDVKM. The CDR3 consists of 13 residues. With 3 bases removed from V and 4 bases from J, the gap between germline ends came to 9 bases. CDR3 nucleotide sequence: TGTGCCAGCAGTTTTGAAGTGGCCACTGAAGCTTTCTTT. Residues: CASSFEVATEAFF.

The chain joins TRBV5-1 to TRBJ1-5; possible D gene TRBD1, 5 bases. Germline-derived CDR1 and CDR2 are SGHRS and YFSETQ. The CDR3 length is 16 residues. Trimming shortened V by 0 bases and J by 0 bases, and 10 bases separated the two germline ends. In DNA form, the CDR3 reads TGCGCCAGCAGCTTGGGGACACCTAATAGCAATCAGCCCCAGCATTTT. Amino acids: CASSLGTPNSNQPQHF. Combining the CDR3 with reference TRBV5-1 and TRBJ1-5 gives the whole variable domain KAGVTQTPRYLIKTRGQQVTLSCSPISGHRSVSWYQQTPGQGLQFLFEYFSETQRNKGNFPGRFSGRQFSNSRSEMNVSTLELGDSALYLCASSLGTPNSNQPQHFGDGTRLSIL.

The rearrangement joins TRBV18 to TRBJ2-2, with D possibly being TRBD1 (5 bases). The CDR3 has 15 amino acids. Germline lookup yields CDR1 KGHSH and CDR2 LQKENI. V lost 4 bases and J lost 4, with 13 bases in between. The CDR3 loop is CASSLRQFTTGELFF. In nucleotides, the CDR3 is TGTGCCAGCTCACTCCGACAGTTTACCACCGGGGAGCTGTTTTTT.

The chain has TRBV19 and TRBJ1-2, with TRBD1 matching 8 bases. There are 18 residues in the CDR3. The junction had 19 bases not matched to a gene; V was cut back by 7 bases and J by 3 bases. Germline assignment: CDR1 LNHDA and CDR2 SQIVND (reference sequence). The chain's CDR3 is CASNFGSPVGQDYYGYTF. The CDR3 nucleotides read TGTGCCAGTAACTTCGGCTCACCTGTGGGACAGGATTACTATGGCTACACCTTC.

This clone was seen only a few times. This sequence joins TRBV15 and TRBJ2-1, with D possibly TRBD1 on 5 matching bases. Germline V gene lookup returns CDR1 LNHNV and CDR2 YYDKDF (reference sequence). The CDR3 has 15 amino acids. Trimming shortened V by 1 base and J by 10 bases, and 17 bases separated the two germline ends. The CDR3 DNA reads as TGTGCCACCAGCAGAGTAGAGCAGGGCGTTGGAGAGCAGTTCTTC. Translated, it gives CATSRVEQGVGEQFF.

The chain carries TRBV28 and TRBJ2-5; TRBD2 aligns across 9 bases. Germline V lookup: CDR1 MDHEN, CDR2 SYDVKM. Trimming took 2 bases from V and 5 from J; bases not matched to a gene: 6. This CDR3 spans 15 amino acids. CDR3 region: CASSLAGGPVETQYF. Written as DNA, the CDR3 is TGTGCCAGCAGTTTAGCGGGGGGGCCGGTGGAGACCCAGTACTTC.

This clone appeared a few times. This rearrangement joins TRBV7-2 to TRBJ1-1; weak D call: TRBD1 (5 bases). Germline V lookup: CDR1 SGHTA, CDR2 FQGNSA. The V gene lost 6 bases and the J gene lost 0 bases, with 14 bases spanning the gap. This CDR3 contains 15 residues. CDR3 residues: CASSRLRGMNTEAFF. In DNA form, the CDR3 reads TGTGCCAGCAGTCGACTTCGGGGGATGAACACTGAAGCTTTCTTT.

This rearrangement joins TRBV29-1 to TRBJ2-1; 8 bases map to TRBD1. Germline trimming cut 3 bases from V and 7 bases from J; bases unmatched to any gene: 2. Looked up from germline, CDR1 is SQVTM and CDR2 is ANQGSEA. The CDR3 runs to 12 residues. The CDR3 loop reads CSVERQGNEQFF. CDR3 in DNA: TGCAGCGTTGAGAGACAGGGGAATGAGCAGTTCTTC.

This clone was counted between two and nine times. The genes are TRBV7-3 and TRBJ2-7, with 7 bases that match TRBD1. The CDR3 length is 14 residues. The V and J ends lost 5 bases and 2 bases, in that order; junction bases with no gene match: 6. Germline lookup yields CDR1 SGHTA and CDR2 FQGTGA. CDR3 sequence reads: CASSLRDSTYEQYV. In nucleotides, the CDR3 is TGTGCCAGCAGCCTCCGGGACAGCACCTACGAGCAGTACGTC.